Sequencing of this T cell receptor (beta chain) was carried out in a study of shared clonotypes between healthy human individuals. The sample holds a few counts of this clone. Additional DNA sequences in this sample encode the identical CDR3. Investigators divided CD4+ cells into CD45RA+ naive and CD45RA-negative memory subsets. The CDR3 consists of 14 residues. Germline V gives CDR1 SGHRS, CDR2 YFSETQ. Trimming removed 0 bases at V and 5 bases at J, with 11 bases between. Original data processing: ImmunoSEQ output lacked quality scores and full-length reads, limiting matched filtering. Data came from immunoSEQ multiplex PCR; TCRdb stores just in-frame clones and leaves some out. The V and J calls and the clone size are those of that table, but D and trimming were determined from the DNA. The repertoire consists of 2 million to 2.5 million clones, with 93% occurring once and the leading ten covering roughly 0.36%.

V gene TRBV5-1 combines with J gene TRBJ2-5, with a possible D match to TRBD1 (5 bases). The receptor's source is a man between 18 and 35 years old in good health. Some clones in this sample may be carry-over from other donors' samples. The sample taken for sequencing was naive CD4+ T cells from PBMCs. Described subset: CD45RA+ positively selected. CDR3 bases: TGCGCCAGCAGCTTGGAGGGGTTTGGGGAGACCCAGTACTTC. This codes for CASSLEGFGETQYF.